Below, 5 T cell receptor beta chains from the same sample are listed, as sequenced in a study of cytomegalovirus exposure and HLA in healthy donors. PCR employed 60 Vbeta and 13 Jbeta primers. The assay was immunoSEQ multiplex PCR, and TCRdb's table has in-frame clones only and misses some. The top ten clones hold 19% of a sample with some 96,000 clones, 76% of them seen once. The sequenced material came from PBMCs. The receptors shown here come from a woman aged 55-69 years in good health and CMV-seropositive.

This clone appeared a single time. This chain uses TRBV6-5 with TRBJ2-5; D is uncertain. Germline CDR1 MNHEY, CDR2 SVGAGI. Trimming took 6 bases from V and 11 from J, leaving 19 bases between them. The CDR3 contains 13 residues. The CDR3 region is CASRPDMLREQYF. In nucleotides, the CDR3 is TGTGCCAGCAGACCCGACATGCTGAGAGAGCAGTACTTC.

DNA for the CDR3: TGTGCCAGCAGCGCCCAGACAGGGGTGGGCAACGAGCAGTACTTC. Its translation: CASSAQTGVGNEQYF. V is TRBV7-9 and J is TRBJ2-7; 8 bases line up with TRBD1. Germline-derived CDR1 and CDR2 are SEHNR and FQNEAQ (reference sequence). J gave up 5 bases and V 5 bases, and 11 bases lay outside the gene matches. This CDR3 has 15 residues. The full variable domain, its missing parts supplied by reference TRBV7-9 and TRBJ2-7, is DTGVSQNPRHKITKRGQNVTFRCDPISEHNRLYWYRQTLGQGPEFLTYFQNEAQLEKSRLLSDRFSAERPKGSFSTLEIQRTEQGDSAMYLCASSAQTGVGNEQYFGPGTRLTVT.

This clone showed up just once. J is TRBJ1-2 and V is TRBV2; D is uncertain. The CDR3 has 15 amino acids. Germline V gives CDR1 SNHLY, CDR2 FYNNEI. The V end lost 2 bases, the J end lost 3 bases, and 13 bases lay between the germline ends. CDR3 nucleotide sequence: TGTGCCAGCAGTGAAATAGTGTTTCGGGACTATGGCTACACCTTC. It specifies CASSEIVFRDYGYTF.

CDR3 amino acids: CASSVQASGQRYEQFF. In DNA form, the CDR3 reads TGTGCCAGCAGTGTACAGGCTAGCGGGCAAAGATATGAGCAGTTCTTC. The gene calls are TRBV6-4 and TRBJ2-1; 8 positions match TRBD2. Germline V gives CDR1 MRHNA, CDR2 SNTAGT. The CDR3 sequence is 16 residues long. The junction had 13 bases not matched to a gene; V was cut back by 4 bases and J by 8 bases.

This clone was seen a single time. This chain connects TRBV29-1 to TRBJ2-3; 9 positions match TRBD1. The germline V gene has CDR1 SQVTM and CDR2 ANQGSEA. Germline trimming cut 4 bases from V and 4 bases from J; bases unmatched to any gene: 12. The CDR3 covers 16 residues. The chain's CDR3 is CSVGGTGSSRSDTQYF. CDR3 in DNA: TGCAGCGTTGGTGGGACAGGGTCTTCTAGATCAGATACGCAGTATTTT.